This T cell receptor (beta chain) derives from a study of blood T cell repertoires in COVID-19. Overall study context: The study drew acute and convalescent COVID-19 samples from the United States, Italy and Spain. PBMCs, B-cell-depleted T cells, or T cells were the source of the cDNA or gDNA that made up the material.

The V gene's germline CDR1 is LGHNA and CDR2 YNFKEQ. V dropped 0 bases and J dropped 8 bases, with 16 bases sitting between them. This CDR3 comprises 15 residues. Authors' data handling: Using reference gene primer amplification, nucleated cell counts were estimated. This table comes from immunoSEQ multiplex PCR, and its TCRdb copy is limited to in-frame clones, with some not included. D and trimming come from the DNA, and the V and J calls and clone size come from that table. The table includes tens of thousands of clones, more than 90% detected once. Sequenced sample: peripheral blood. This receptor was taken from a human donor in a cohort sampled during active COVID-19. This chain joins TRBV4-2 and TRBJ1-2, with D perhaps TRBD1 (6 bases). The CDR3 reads CASSQDPDSPSGYTF. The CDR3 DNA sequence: TGTGCCAGCAGCCAAGATCCGGACAGCCCCTCGGGCTACACCTTC.